This TCR beta chain is from a study of a mutant IDH1 vaccine in newly diagnosed glioma. Study-wide background: Those enrolled had earlier been treated with radiotherapy, temozolomide, or both, mostly both.

Study results and caveats: Overall, almost 95% of patients had vaccine-induced immune responses. Any relationship between pseudoprogression and changes in top peripheral T cell clonotypes seemed absent.

Concerning this clone: What it recognizes is unknown.

CDR3 length equals 14 residues. Germline loops: CDR1 MNHEY, CDR2 SMNVEV (reference sequence). The ends were cut back, 3 bases at V and 8 bases at J, with 16 bases in the middle. Some clones are missing from TCRdb's copy, which holds only in-frame ones; the method was immunoSEQ multiplex PCR. The repertoire holds some 22,000 clones, with 79% as singletons. Time point: week 11, during vaccination. Vaccinated patients received 300 ug of mutant IDH1 20-mer peptide per dose, with topical imiquimod. Donors had new IDH1-mutant astrocytomas of WHO grade 3 or 4 (ATRX-lost). The origin of this receptor is a man aged 35 to 55 with glioma. The chain uses TRBV27 and TRBJ1-2; D ambiguous. This material consisted of PBMCs, taken from a glioma patient whose treatment included an IDH1 peptide vaccine. Here the CDR3 reads CASSLRATLGGYTF. The CDR3 DNA is TGTGCCAGCAGTTTGCGAGCTACATTGGGCGGCTACACCTTC.